This T cell receptor (beta chain) was found in a study of CD8 T cells in Susac syndrome. This clonotype was detected only once. The antigen remains unidentified. TCR beta sequencing covered blood CD8+ and CD4+ T cells. TEMRA cells were FACS-enriched, and CD8+ and CD4+ T cells were isolated negatively. The CDR3 runs 13 residues. V dropped 4 bases and J dropped 6 bases, with 13 bases sitting between them. From germline, CDR1 is DFQATT and CDR2 SNEGSKA (reference sequence). RNA totalling roughly 0.45 to 1 ug underwent reverse transcription with random hexamers. With immunoSEQ multiplex PCR, TCR beta CDR3 was amplified across 54 Vbeta and 13 Jbeta. One entry per CDR3 protein results from TCRdb running MiXCR on the immunoSEQ multiplex PCR reads. The data contain over 100,000 distinct CDR3 sequences, 96% of them singletons. Study-level results: The CD4+ T cell repertoires in Susac syndrome did not show any clonal expansion.

Material: CD4+ T cells from PBMCs. This clonotype was sampled from a human donor with Susac syndrome. V usage is TRBV20-1 and J usage is TRBJ2-1, with D tentatively TRBD2 (5 bases). The CDR3 DNA reads as TGCAGTGCTAAGCCTAGCATATTCAATGAGCAGTTCTTC. Protein: CSAKPSIFNEQFF.